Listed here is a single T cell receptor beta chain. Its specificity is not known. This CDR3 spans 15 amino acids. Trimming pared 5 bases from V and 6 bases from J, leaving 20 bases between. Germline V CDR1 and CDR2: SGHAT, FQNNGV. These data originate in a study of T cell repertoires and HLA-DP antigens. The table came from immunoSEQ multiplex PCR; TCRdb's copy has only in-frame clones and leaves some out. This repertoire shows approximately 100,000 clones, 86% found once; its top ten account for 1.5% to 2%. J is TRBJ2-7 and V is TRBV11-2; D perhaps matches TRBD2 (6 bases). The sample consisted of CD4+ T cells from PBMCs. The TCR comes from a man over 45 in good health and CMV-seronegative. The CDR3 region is CASSKAGTQAGEQYF. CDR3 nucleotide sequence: TGTGCCAGCAGCAAAGCCGGGACCCAAGCGGGCGAGCAGTACTTC.